This TCR beta chain is from a study of cytomegalovirus exposure and HLA in healthy donors. The V segment lost 7 bases and the J segment 4 bases; nucleotides outside the gene matches: 15. CDR3 length: 16 residues. Germline lookup yields CDR1 SGHDT and CDR2 YYEEEE. Use of 60 Vbeta and 13 Jbeta primers characterized the PCR. TCRdb's table, derived via immunoSEQ multiplex PCR, lists solely in-frame clones and lacks some. The top ten hold roughly 1.9% of the sample, which has roughly 100,000 clones, 75% to 85% seen once. Sequenced material: PBMCs. The chain employs TRBV5-6 and TRBJ2-7; the match to TRBD2 covers 9 bases. The clonotype comes from a young man in good health and CMV-seronegative. The CDR3 DNA reads TGTGCCAGCCATCACCCTAGGGCGGGAGGGATGTACGAGCAGTACTTC. Translated: CASHHPRAGGMYEQYF.